A selection of T cell receptor beta chains follows, all from one sample in a study of CD8+CD57+ T cells in acquired aplastic anemia. TCRdb independently ran MiXCR on the reads; one entry per CDR3 protein. The table records about 180,000 distinct CDR3 sequences, roughly 48% of them present only once. The material sequenced was sorted CD4+, CD8+, or CD8+CD57+ T cells (not recorded which) from PBMCs. These receptors came from a human donor with aplastic anemia. The CDR3 runs from the conserved cysteine through the conserved F or W. Where a row states a size, it is once, few, many or the class of an expanded clone; other rows omit it.

v_call,clone_size,j_call,cdr3_aa
TRBV20-1,few,TRBJ2-7,CSARQGYEQYF
TRBV7-8,-,TRBJ2-7,CASSLWDRATYERYF
TRBV12-3/TRBV12-4,many,TRBJ1-2,CASSLVADLTYTF
TRBV7-4,once,TRBJ2-7,CASRPLRGRYEQYF
TRBV29-1,-,TRBJ1-1,CSVDRGLNTEAFF
TRBV29-1,-,TRBJ2-2,CSVGIRGGTGELFF
TRBV15,-,TRBJ1-5,CATNPTGSSNQPQHF
TRBV19,medium-sized,TRBJ2-6,CASTGAAGANVLTF
TRBV20-1,-,TRBJ1-1,CSATREGGNTEAFF
TRBV4-2,-,TRBJ1-6,CASSPRLTQEPPLHF